This T cell receptor (beta chain) came from a study of vaccination and CD4 T cells after COVID-19. Oncomine TCR Beta short-read sequencing was applied to DNA from cultured CD4+ T cells. TCRdb passed the PCR reads through MiXCR, listing each CDR3 protein once. The sample shows about 17,000 distinct CDR3 sequences, about three fifths of them seen only once. The treatment: approximately nine-day PBMC culture with coronavirus spike peptide pools or control peptides (ViraFEST assay). In this sample, this clonotype turned up a few times. The antigen is not known. CDR3 length equals 16 residues. J gave up 4 bases and V 4 bases, and 6 bases lay outside the gene matches. Per germline, CDR1 SEHNR and CDR2 FQNEAQ (reference sequence).

The rearrangement joins TRBV7-9 to TRBJ2-5, with 13 bases matching TRBD2. What was sequenced was CD4+ T cells from blood, cultured in vitro. The origin of this receptor is a human donor who had recovered from COVID-19. In DNA form, the CDR3 reads TGTGCCAGCAGCTCCGGACTAGCGGGGGCCCTAGAGACCCAGTACTTC. Translation: CASSSGLAGALETQYF.